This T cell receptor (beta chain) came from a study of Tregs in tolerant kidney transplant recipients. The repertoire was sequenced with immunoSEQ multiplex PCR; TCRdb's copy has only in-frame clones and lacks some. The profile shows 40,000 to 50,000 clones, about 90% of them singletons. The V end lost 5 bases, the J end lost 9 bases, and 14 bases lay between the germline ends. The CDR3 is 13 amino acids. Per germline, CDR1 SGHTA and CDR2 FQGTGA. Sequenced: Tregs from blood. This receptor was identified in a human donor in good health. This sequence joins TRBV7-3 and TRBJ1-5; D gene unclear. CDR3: CASSATSQAPQHF. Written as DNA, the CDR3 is TGTGCCAGCAGCGCGACAAGCCAGGCGCCCCAGCATTTT.